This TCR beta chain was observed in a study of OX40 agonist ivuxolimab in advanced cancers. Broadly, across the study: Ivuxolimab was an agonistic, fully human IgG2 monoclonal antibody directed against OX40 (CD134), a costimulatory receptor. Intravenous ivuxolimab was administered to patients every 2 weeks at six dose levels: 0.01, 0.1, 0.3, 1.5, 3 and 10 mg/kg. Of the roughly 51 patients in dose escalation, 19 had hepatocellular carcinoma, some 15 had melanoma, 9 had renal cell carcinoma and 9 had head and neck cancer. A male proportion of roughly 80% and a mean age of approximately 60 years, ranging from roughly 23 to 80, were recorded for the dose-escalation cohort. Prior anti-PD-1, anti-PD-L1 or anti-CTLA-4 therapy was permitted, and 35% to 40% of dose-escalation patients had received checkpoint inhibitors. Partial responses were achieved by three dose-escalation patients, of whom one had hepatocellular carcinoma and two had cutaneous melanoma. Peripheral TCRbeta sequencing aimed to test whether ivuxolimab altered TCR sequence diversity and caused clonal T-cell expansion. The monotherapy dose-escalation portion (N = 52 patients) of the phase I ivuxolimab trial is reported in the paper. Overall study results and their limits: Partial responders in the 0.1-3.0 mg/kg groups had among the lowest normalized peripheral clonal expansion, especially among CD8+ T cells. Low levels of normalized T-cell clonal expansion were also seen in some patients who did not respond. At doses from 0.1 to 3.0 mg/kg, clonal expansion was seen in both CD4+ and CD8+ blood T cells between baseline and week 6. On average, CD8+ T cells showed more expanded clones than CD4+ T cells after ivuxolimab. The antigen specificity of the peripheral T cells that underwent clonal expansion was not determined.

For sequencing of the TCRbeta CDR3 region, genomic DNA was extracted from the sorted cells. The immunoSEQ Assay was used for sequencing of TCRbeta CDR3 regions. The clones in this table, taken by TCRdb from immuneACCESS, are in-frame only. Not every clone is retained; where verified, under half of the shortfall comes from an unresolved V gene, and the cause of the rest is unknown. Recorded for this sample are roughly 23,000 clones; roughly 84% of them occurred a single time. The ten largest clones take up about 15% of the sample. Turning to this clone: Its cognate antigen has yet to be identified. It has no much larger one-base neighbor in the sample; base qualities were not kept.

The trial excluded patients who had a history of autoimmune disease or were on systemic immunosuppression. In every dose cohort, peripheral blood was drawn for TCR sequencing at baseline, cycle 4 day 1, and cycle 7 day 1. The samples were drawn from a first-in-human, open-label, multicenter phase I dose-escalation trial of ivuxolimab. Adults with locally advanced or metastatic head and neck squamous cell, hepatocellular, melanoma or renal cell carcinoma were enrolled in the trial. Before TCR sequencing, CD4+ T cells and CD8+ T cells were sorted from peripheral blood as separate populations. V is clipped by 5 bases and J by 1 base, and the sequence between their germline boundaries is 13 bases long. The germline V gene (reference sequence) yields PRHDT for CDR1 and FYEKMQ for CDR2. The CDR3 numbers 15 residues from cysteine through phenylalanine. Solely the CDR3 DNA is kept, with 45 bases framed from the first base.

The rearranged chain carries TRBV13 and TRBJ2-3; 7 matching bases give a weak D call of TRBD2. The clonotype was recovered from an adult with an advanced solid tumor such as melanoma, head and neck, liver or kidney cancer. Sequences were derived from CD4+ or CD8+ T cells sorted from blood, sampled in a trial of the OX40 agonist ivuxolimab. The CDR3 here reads CASSRGGEGTDTQYF. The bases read TGTGCCAGCAGCCGAGGGGGGGAAGGCACAGATACGCAGTATTTT.